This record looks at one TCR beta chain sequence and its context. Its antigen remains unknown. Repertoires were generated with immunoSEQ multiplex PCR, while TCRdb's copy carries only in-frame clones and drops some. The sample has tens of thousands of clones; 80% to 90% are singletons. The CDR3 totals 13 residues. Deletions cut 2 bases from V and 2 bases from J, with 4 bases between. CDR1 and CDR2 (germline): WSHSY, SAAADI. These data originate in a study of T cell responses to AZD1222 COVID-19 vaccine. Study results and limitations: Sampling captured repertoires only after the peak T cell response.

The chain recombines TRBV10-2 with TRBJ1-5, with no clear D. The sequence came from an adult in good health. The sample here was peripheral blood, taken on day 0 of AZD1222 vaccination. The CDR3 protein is CASSEQGNQPQHF. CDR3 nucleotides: TGCGCCAGCAGTGAGCAGGGCAATCAGCCCCAGCATTTT.